This T cell receptor beta chain is drawn from a study of OX40 agonist ivuxolimab in advanced cancers. The assay was immunoSEQ multiplex PCR, and TCRdb's table has in-frame clones only and misses some. The sample yields 50,000 to 80,000 clones, approximately 90% seen once. V lost 4 bases and J lost 1, with 10 bases in between. This CDR3 comprises 15 residues. Germline loops: CDR1 ENHRY, CDR2 SYGVKD. The sequences come from CD4+ or CD8+ T cells sorted from blood, collected in a trial of the OX40 agonist ivuxolimab. This clonotype was sampled from an adult with an advanced solid tumor such as melanoma, head and neck, liver or kidney cancer. This chain links TRBV10-3 with TRBJ1-4; D not resolved. This chain's CDR3 is CAISGEAETNEKLFF. CDR3 coding DNA: TGTGCCATCAGTGGGGAGGCTGAAACTAATGAAAAACTGTTTTTT.